This T cell receptor (beta chain) was captured by sequencing in a study of blood T cell repertoires in COVID-19 (TCRdb year 2020). Some background on the complete study: Samples from collaborators originated in the United States, Italy and Spain and spanned both the acute and convalescent phases of COVID-19. The prospective study material was composed of cDNA or gDNA derived from T cells, B-cell-depleted T cells, or PBMCs. Subjects who had been exposed to COVID-19, were actively infected with it, or had recovered from it provided the deeply sampled blood TCRbeta repertoires that made up the dataset. The repertoires were released in a freely available public database intended as a resource for research on the immune response to SARS-CoV-2. The samples were drawn from the first 160 participants of the ongoing ImmuneRACE study and from over a thousand subjects provided by 6 global collaborators. Sample metadata almost always included a de-identified subject ID, COVID-19 status, age in years and sex. Where available, HLA class I and class II types were taken from metadata supplied by the sample provider and were not determined by assay-based typing.

Points on this clone: Its antigen is unknown. Per-base qualities were not stored, and no clone one base away is much larger.

V and J lose 1 base and 4 bases, and a span of 3 bases separates them. The germline V gene supplies CDR1 KGHSH and CDR2 LQKENI. The CDR3 starts with the cysteine, ends with the phenylalanine, and has 12 residues. Only the CDR3 DNA stays, 36 bases, in frame from base 1. General conclusions and limits of the study: The quantity of clinical and demographic metadata differed by source and by participant and was supplied without curation.

TCRbeta CDR3 regions were amplified from genomic DNA by means of the immunoSEQ Assay, a bias-controlled multiplex PCR. On the authors' methods: The number of nucleated cells in each sample was estimated by amplification of reference gene primers within the assay. Sequence reads were collapsed and filtered to measure the absolute abundance of every unique TCRbeta CDR3 rearrangement. For each sample, productive Simpson clonality was calculated as the square root of Simpson's diversity index across productive rearrangements. TCRdb carries this immuneACCESS record with in-frame sequences only. Its versions omit some clonotypes, under half of them owing to an unresolved V gene in the studies checked, with the rest unexplained. V and J calls and clone size come straight from that table; D and trimming were deduced from the DNA. The sample contains roughly 32,000 clones, 60% to 80% of them found a single time. The biggest ten clones account for under 20% of the sample.

Each collaborating institution followed its own protocols to collect whole blood in K2EDTA tubes. For TCRbeta analysis, collaborators shipped samples in one of three forms: frozen whole blood, isolated PBMCs, or DNA extracted from either of those sample types. The sequence was obtained from a human donor in a cohort sampled during active COVID-19. The rearrangement joined TRBV18 to TRBJ2-3; the D gene is not confidently resolved. Sequenced material: peripheral blood. The CDR3 amino acid sequence is: CASSPLADTQYF. In nucleotide form, the sequence is TGTGCCAGCTCACCACTCGCAGATACGCAGTATTTT. Reference TRBV18 and TRBJ2-3 genes cover what lies past the CDR3, so the full variable domain is NAGVMQNPRHLVRRRGQEARLRCSPMKGHSHVYWYRQLPEEGLKFMVYLQKENIIDESGMPKERFSAEFPKEGPSILRIQQVVRGDSAAYFCASSPLADTQYFGPGTRLTVL.